What follows describes a single T cell receptor beta chain. Its specific antigen is unknown. Base-call qualities are not available, and no considerably larger clone is one nucleotide away. Mismatch repair deficiency was established in every enrolled patient by polymerase chain reaction or immunohistochemistry. TCR sequencing was carried out for three patients who responded to pembrolizumab therapy. Pembrolizumab PD-1 blockade was prospectively tested in advanced mismatch repair-deficient cancers, regardless of tissue of origin, in the phase II trial. Peripheral blood T cell samples were gathered serially, both before PD-1 blockade started and at multiple time points afterward. Blood sampling time points were reported as weeks after the first dose of pembrolizumab. The sample comes from a study of PD-1 blockade in mismatch repair-deficient tumors (dated by TCRdb to about 2017). Looking at the study overall: Between September 2013 and September 2016, 90 or so consecutive patients with approximately 12 mismatch repair-deficient cancer types, all previously treated and progressing, were enrolled in the trial. Tumor-associated T cell clones were tracked in the peripheral blood of patients responding to PD-1 blockade by deep sequencing of TCR CDR3 regions. General study outcomes and caveats: Clones residing in the tumor, which were often undetectable in blood before treatment, expanded quickly after pembrolizumab and then contracted, generally before radiologic responses.

CDR1 and CDR2 are drawn from the germline V gene (reference sequence): SEHNR, FQNEAQ. Relative to germline, V is missing 0 bases and J is missing 4 bases, with 4 bases of the junction outside any gene match. The CDR3 runs 15 residues from the cysteine to the phenylalanine. Here the CDR3 DNA is all that survives: 45 bases in frame from base 1. Library prep was done by the immunoSEQ multiplex PCR assay. Entries here come from immuneACCESS through TCRdb and include only in-frame sequences with V and J called. Some clones fail to appear in such tables; in the studies checked, an unresolved V gene covers under half of the shortfall, and the cause of the remainder is unknown. This sample holds more than 95,000 clones; 85% to 90% were observed only once. The top ten hold roughly 14% of the sample.

The TCR was taken from an adult with mismatch repair-deficient cancer. This chain joins TRBV7-9 to TRBJ1-2; 8 central bases correspond to TRBD1. Material: peripheral blood, obtained 44 weeks after starting pembrolizumab. The DNA sequence follows: TGTGCCAGCAGCTTAGCGTCTGGGACAGGCTATGGCTACACCTTC. Translated, it gives CASSLASGTGYGYTF. Full variable domain (CDR3 extended with the reference TRBV7-9 and TRBJ1-2 proteins): DTGVSQNPRHKITKRGQNVTFRCDPISEHNRLYWYRQTLGQGPEFLTYFQNEAQLEKSRLLSDRFSAERPKGSFSTLEIQRTEQGDSAMYLCASSLASGTGYGYTFGSGTRLTVV.